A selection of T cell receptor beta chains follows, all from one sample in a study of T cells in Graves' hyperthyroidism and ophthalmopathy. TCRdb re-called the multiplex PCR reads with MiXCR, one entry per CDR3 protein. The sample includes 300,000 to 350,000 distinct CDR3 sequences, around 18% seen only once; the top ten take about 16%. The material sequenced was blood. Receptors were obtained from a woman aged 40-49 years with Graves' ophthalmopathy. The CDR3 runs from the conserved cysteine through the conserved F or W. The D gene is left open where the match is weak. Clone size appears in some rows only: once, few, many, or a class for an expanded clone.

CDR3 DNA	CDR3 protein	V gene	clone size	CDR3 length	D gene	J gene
TGTGCCAGCTCACCAGACGGATCCCCGAACTATGGCTACACCTTC	CASSPDGSPNYGYTF	TRBV18	many	15	NA	TRBJ1-2
TGTGCCAGCAGCAGAGCGGGGGAGTACCAAGAGACCCAGTACTTC	CASSRAGEYQETQYF	TRBV6-1	NA	15	TRBD2	TRBJ2-5
TGCGCCAGCAGTGAATCTCTGGGGATTTCCTACGAGCAGTACTTC	CASSESLGISYEQYF	TRBV10-1	many	15	NA	TRBJ2-7
TGTGCCAGCAGCCACCCAGGTGAAGCTTTCTTT	CASSHPGEAFF	TRBV6-2/TRBV6-3	NA	11	NA	TRBJ1-1
TGTGCCAGCAGCCCCGTCCCGGGACAGGGGATCTATGGCTACACCTTC	CASSPVPGQGIYGYTF	TRBV14	many	16	TRBD1	TRBJ1-2
TGTGCCAGCAGCCGACACGGGGCACGGGGGCACCGGGAGACCCAGTACTTC	CASSRHGARGHRETQYF	TRBV3-2	many	17	NA	TRBJ2-5
TGTGCCAGCAGTTACGCGAGGCTCCAGGGGGCCCAGCATTTT	CASSYARLQGAQHF	TRBV6-5	NA	14	TRBD1	TRBJ1-5
TGTGCCAGCAGCTTCGGCAACTACGAGCAGTACTTC	CASSFGNYEQYF	TRBV7-9	many	12	NA	TRBJ2-7
TGTGCCAGCAGCCCGACTAGCGGGGGAAGGTACGAGCAGTACTTC	CASSPTSGGRYEQYF	TRBV3-1	NA	15	TRBD2	TRBJ2-7
TGTGCCAGCAGTTCCCCTATGACAGGCCAGTACGAGCAGTACTTC	CASSSPMTGQYEQYF	TRBV6-2/TRBV6-3	many	15	NA	TRBJ2-7
TGCGCCAGCAGCCAAGAACGAGGCAATCAGCCCCAGCATTTT	CASSQERGNQPQHF	TRBV4-3	many	14	NA	TRBJ1-5
TGTGCCAGCAGCGCATCCGGGACAGCGAACACTGAAGCTTTCTTT	CASSASGTANTEAFF	TRBV9	many	15	TRBD1	TRBJ1-1
TGTGCCAGTAGTACAAGCGGACACCCGAACACTGAAGCTTTCTTT	CASSTSGHPNTEAFF	TRBV19	NA	15	NA	TRBJ1-1
TGTGCCAGCAGAGGCCTGGACTCTGGGGCCAACGTCCTGACTTTC	CASRGLDSGANVLTF	TRBV12-3/TRBV12-4	many	15	NA	TRBJ2-6
TGTGCCAGCAGTTTACCAGGGCGGTCCGAGCAGTACTTC	CASSLPGRSEQYF	TRBV27	many	13	NA	TRBJ2-7
TGTGCCAGCAGTACACTAGCTGGGCACATTCAGTACTTC	CASSTLAGHIQYF	TRBV2	many	13	NA	TRBJ2-4
TGTGCCAGCAGTTGGGCTAGCACAGATACGCAGTATTTT	CASSWASTDTQYF	TRBV6-5	NA	13	NA	TRBJ2-3